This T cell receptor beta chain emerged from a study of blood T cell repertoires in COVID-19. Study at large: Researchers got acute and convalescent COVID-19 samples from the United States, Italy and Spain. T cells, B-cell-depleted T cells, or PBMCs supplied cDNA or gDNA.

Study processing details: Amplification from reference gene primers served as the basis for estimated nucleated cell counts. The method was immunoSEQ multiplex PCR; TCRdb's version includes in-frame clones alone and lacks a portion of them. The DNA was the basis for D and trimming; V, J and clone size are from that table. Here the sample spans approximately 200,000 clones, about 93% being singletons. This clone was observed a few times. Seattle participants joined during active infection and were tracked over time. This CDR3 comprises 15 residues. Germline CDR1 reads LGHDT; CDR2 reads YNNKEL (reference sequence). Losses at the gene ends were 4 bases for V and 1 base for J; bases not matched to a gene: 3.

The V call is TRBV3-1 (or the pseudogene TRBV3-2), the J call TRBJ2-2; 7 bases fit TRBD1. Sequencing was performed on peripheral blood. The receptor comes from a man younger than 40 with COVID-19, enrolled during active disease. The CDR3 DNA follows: TGTGCCAGCAGCCTATGGGACAGGAACACCGGGGAGCTGTTTTTT. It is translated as CASSLWDRNTGELFF.